This T cell receptor (beta chain) was identified in a study of T-cell reconstitution after alpha-beta-depleted transplantation in children. The length of the CDR3 is 15 residues. The germline V and J ends were trimmed by 4 bases and 2 bases, with 12 bases remaining between them. The V gene's germline CDR1 is SNHLY and CDR2 FYNNEI. A library of TCRbeta sequences, prepared with unique molecular identifiers, was generated. Each CDR3 protein gets one entry after TCRdb re-called the PCR reads with MiXCR. The sample holds roughly 500,000 distinct CDR3 sequences, approximately 16% seen once. This sequence was found in a human donor who donated a stem cell graft to a child with acute lymphoblastic leukemia. Here the sequenced sample was PBMCs from the stem cell graft donor, taken from the stem cell graft. V is TRBV2 and J is TRBJ2-1; unclear D gene. CDR3: CASSAWGWTYNEQFF. The CDR3 bases are TGTGCCAGCAGTGCTTGGGGTTGGACCTACAATGAGCAGTTCTTC.